This entry lists 14 T cell receptor beta chains sequenced from one sample in a study of cytomegalovirus exposure and HLA in healthy donors. Produced via immunoSEQ multiplex PCR; TCRdb's table is partial and in-frame only. The table includes some 120,000 clones, more than 75% detected once. Sample: PBMCs. The receptors were gathered from a woman between 25 and 40 years old in good health and CMV-seronegative.

The rearrangement links TRBV5-6 to TRBJ1-5; a possible D gene is TRBD1 (5 bases). The CDR3 extends over 14 amino acids. The V and J ends lost 0 bases and 6 bases respectively, with 10 bases between them. Germline V lookup: CDR1 SGHDT, CDR2 YYEEEE. The CDR3, as DNA: TGTGCCAGCAGCTTGGCCGGGAGGGGTCAGCCCCAGCATTTT. Translation gives CASSLAGRGQPQHF.

The chain is built from TRBV6-6 and TRBJ2-7; TRBD1 matches 12 bases. The germline V gene encodes CDR1 MNHNY and CDR2 SVGAGI (reference sequence). CDR3 length equals 12 residues. V shed 2 bases, J shed 12 bases, and the junction held 2 bases outside the gene matches. The CDR3 nucleotides read TGTGCCAGCAGTTACGGGACAGGGGGCACGTACTTC. Residues: CASSYGTGGTYF.

The CDR3 reads CASRGVPSGWATDTQYF. The CDR3 region has the DNA TGTGCCAGCAGGGGGGTCCCTAGCGGGTGGGCCACAGATACGCAGTATTTT. The V call is TRBV11-2, the J call TRBJ2-3; 8 positions agree with TRBD2. This CDR3 is built from 17 residues. V was clipped by 6 bases and J by 2 bases; unmatched bases: 13. Germline values: CDR1 SGHAT, CDR2 FQNNGV. The full variable domain, in which reference TRBV11-2 and TRBJ2-3 provide the parts outside the CDR3, is EAGVAQSPRYKIIEKRQSVAFWCNPISGHATLYWYQQILGQGPKLLIQFQNNGVVDDSQLPKDRFSAERLKGVDSTLKIQPAKLEDSAVYLCASRGVPSGWATDTQYFGPGTRLTVL.

This rearrangement joins TRBV15 to TRBJ1-2; D gene ambiguous. CDR3 size: 15 residues. Trimming shortened V by 0 bases and J by 3 bases, and 11 bases separated the two germline ends. Looked up from germline, CDR1 is LNHNV and CDR2 is YYDKDF (reference sequence). CDR3 nucleotide sequence: TGTGCCACCAGCAGAGATCATGACACAGACTATGGCTACACCTTC. Its protein is CATSRDHDTDYGYTF.

The chain joins TRBV27 to TRBJ1-5; 7 bases fit TRBD1. Trimming removed 2 bases from V and 5 bases from J; junction bases left unmatched: 6. This CDR3 has 15 amino acids. Looked up from germline, CDR1 is MNHEY and CDR2 is SMNVEV (reference sequence). This chain's CDR3 is CASSLTGTADQPQHF. The CDR3 bases are TGTGCCAGCAGTTTAACGGGGACAGCTGATCAGCCCCAGCATTTT.

The chain combines TRBV9 with TRBJ2-7; 7 nucleotides align to TRBD1. Germline values: CDR1 SGDLS, CDR2 YYNGEE. The CDR3 covers 14 residues. The ends lost 3 bases at V and 3 bases at J; junction bases unmatched: 6. The CDR3 DNA follows: TGTGCCAGCAGCGAAGGGGACAGCTACTACGAGCAGTACTTC. Its translation: CASSEGDSYYEQYF.

V and J are TRBV5-1 and TRBJ2-2; 10 nucleotides match TRBD1. Germline loops: CDR1 SGHRS, CDR2 YFSETQ. The CDR3 loop spans 14 amino acids. J was trimmed by 4 bases and V by 4 bases; bases with no gene match: 1. The CDR3 coding sequence is TGCGCCAGCAGCGGGACAGGGGTCACCGGGGAGCTGTTTTTT. It codes for CASSGTGVTGELFF.

This sequence joins TRBV11-3 and TRBJ2-2; D is undetermined. Trimming took off 3 bases at V and 4 bases at J, with 3 bases between the two ends. CDR1 is SGHNT, CDR2 YENEEA, per germline. The CDR3 totals 12 residues. CDR3: CASSFGTGELFF. The CDR3 DNA follows: TGTGCCAGCAGCTTCGGCACCGGGGAGCTGTTTTTT.

The chain links TRBV30 to TRBJ2-7; tentative D call: TRBD2 (6 bases). V was shortened by 5 bases and J by 2 bases, with 13 bases between the two germline ends. The CDR3 runs 13 residues. The germline gives CDR1 GTSNPN, CDR2 SVGIG (reference sequence). The CDR3 nucleotides read TGTGCCTGGTCCAAAGGAGGGGCCTACGAGCAGTACTTC. It encodes CAWSKGGAYEQYF.

J is TRBJ1-3 and V is TRBV7-2; D not resolved. Trimming removed 1 base from V and 0 bases from J, with 10 bases in between. Germline V lookup: CDR1 SGHTA, CDR2 FQGNSA. The CDR3 length is 16 residues. The CDR3 region is CASSLGASPSGNTIYF. Here the CDR3 DNA reads TGTGCCAGCAGCTTAGGGGCCAGTCCCTCTGGAAACACCATATATTTT.

V is TRBV18 and J is TRBJ1-4; D gene unclear. Germline V gene sequence: CDR1 KGHSH, CDR2 LQKENI. This CDR3 contains 17 residues. Trimming took off 1 base at V and 4 bases at J, with 16 bases between the two ends. The CDR3 sequence is CASSPRAPGVINEKLFF. The CDR3 nucleotides read TGTGCCAGCTCACCACGCGCCCCCGGGGTCATTAATGAAAAACTGTTTTTT.

This chain links TRBV27 with TRBJ1-2; the D gene is possibly TRBD1 (6 bases). Trimming stripped 4 bases from V and 1 base from J, with 22 bases between. The CDR3 has 18 residues. Germline loops: CDR1 MNHEY, CDR2 SMNVEV (reference sequence). The CDR3: CASSSLRTGQRVNYGYTF. For the CDR3, the DNA is TGTGCCAGCAGTTCCCTGAGAACCGGACAGCGCGTTAACTATGGCTACACCTTC.

The chain combines TRBV13 with TRBJ1-1; perhaps TRBD1 as D (5 bases). CDR1 and CDR2 (germline): PRHDT, FYEKMQ (reference sequence). The V and J ends lost 2 bases and 0 bases respectively, with 10 bases between them. The CDR3 has 15 residues. CDR3 amino acids: CASSLRAGLNTEAFF. The DNA for the CDR3 is TGTGCCAGCAGCTTACGTGCAGGGCTGAACACTGAAGCTTTCTTT.

This rearrangement joins TRBV5-4 to TRBJ1-2; D is possibly TRBD1 (6 bases). The CDR3 is 14 residues long. V was cut by 0 bases and J by 8 bases, with 14 bases left in between. The germline gives CDR1 SGHNT, CDR2 YYREEE (reference sequence). DNA of the CDR3: TGTGCCAGCAGCTTGGGGGGGCAGCCGCCCGGCTACACCTTC. Its translation is CASSLGGQPPGYTF.